The 15 T cell receptor beta chains given below trace back to one sample, sequenced in a study of T cell repertoires in cytomegalovirus infection. MiXCR, run by TCRdb on the reads, gives a single entry per CDR3 protein. The profile shows roughly 500,000 distinct CDR3 sequences, approximately 42% of them singletons. Which antigens these TCRs recognize remains unknown. Material: cultured PBMCs, obtained from culture after CMV antigen stimulation. Source of these receptors: a human donor in good health (CMV status not recorded). Some clones in this sample may be carry-over from other donors' samples.

V and J are TRBV27 and TRBJ2-7; the match to TRBD2 covers 7 bases. The J segment lost 6 bases and the V segment lost 4 bases, leaving 6 bases of the junction unmatched. This CDR3 contains 13 residues. Germline CDR1 MNHEY, CDR2 SMNVEV (reference sequence). The CDR3 DNA reads as TGTGCCAGCAGTTGGACTAGTCTGGGCGAGCAGTACTTC. Amino acids: CASSWTSLGEQYF.

The chain employs TRBV6-6 and TRBJ2-7; TRBD1 matches 8 bases. Per germline, CDR1 MNHNY and CDR2 SVGAGI (reference sequence). J lost 7 bases, V lost 0 bases, and 14 bases had no gene match. There are 17 residues in the CDR3. CDR3 sequence: CASSYSSSRQGRREQYF. The CDR3, as DNA: TGTGCCAGCAGTTACTCGAGTAGCAGACAGGGGCGTAGGGAGCAGTACTTC.

The sample holds a few counts of this clonotype. The gene calls are TRBV7-2 and TRBJ2-5; maybe TRBD1 (6 bases). The length of the CDR3 is 14 residues. V was shortened by 4 bases and J by 4 bases, with 13 bases between the two germline ends. The germline CDR1 and CDR2 sequences are SGHTA and FQGNSA. This chain's CDR3 is CASSSSGTTETQYF. In DNA, the CDR3 is TGTGCCAGCAGCTCATCCGGGACAACAGAGACCCAGTACTTC.

The chain has TRBV7-8 and TRBJ2-1; 7 bases fit TRBD2. The CDR3 length is 14 residues. In germline, CDR1 is SGHVS, CDR2 FQNEAQ. V dropped 5 bases and J dropped 4; count of bases not matched to a gene: 5. The DNA of the CDR3 is TGTGCCAGCAGCCCCCGGGACTATTACAATGAGCAGTTCTTC. This translates into CASSPRDYYNEQFF. Full variable domain (outside the CDR3, taken from reference TRBV7-8 and TRBJ2-1): GAGVSQSPRYKVAKRGQDVALRCDPISGHVSLFWYQQALGQGPEFLTYFQNEAQLDKSGLPSDRFFAERPEGSVSTLKIQRTQQEDSAVYLCASSPRDYYNEQFFGPGTRLTVL.

V is TRBV7-9 and J is TRBJ2-5; tentative D call: TRBD2 (6 bases). In germline, CDR1 is SEHNR, CDR2 FQNEAQ (reference sequence). The CDR3 covers 14 residues. With 6 bases removed from V and 1 base from J, the gap between germline ends came to 12 bases. The CDR3 DNA reads TGTGCCAGCAGGGTCGGAGCGGGCCAAGAGACCCAGTACTTC. This gives the protein CASRVGAGQETQYF. Complete variable domain (other parts from reference TRBV7-9 and TRBJ2-5): DTGVSQNPRHKITKRGQNVTFRCDPISEHNRLYWYRQTLGQGPEFLTYFQNEAQLEKSRLLSDRFSAERPKGSFSTLEIQRTEQGDSAMYLCASRVGAGQETQYFGPGTRLLVL.

This clonotype was observed a few times. This rearrangement joins TRBV7-2 to TRBJ1-1; D uncertain. The CDR3 loop spans 24 amino acids. V was clipped by 5 bases and J by 0 bases, with 40 bases between them. Looked up from germline, CDR1 is SGHTA and CDR2 is FQGNSA. The CDR3 region is CASSQDHRLIFRFGVSRMNTEAFF. The CDR3 DNA reads TGTGCCAGCAGCCAGGACCATCGCTTGATCTTTCGGTTTGGAGTGTCGAGGATGAACACTGAAGCTTTCTTT.

The chain combines TRBV12-3 or TRBV12-4 with TRBJ2-2, with TRBD1 matching 7 bases. With V trimmed by 8 bases and J by 6 bases, 9 bases remained unmatched. The length of the CDR3 is 14 residues. The CDR3, as DNA: TGTGCCAGCCGCCCCGCAGGGGGTCCCGGGGAGCTGTTTTTT. This translates into CASRPAGGPGELFF.

The chain has TRBV24-1 and TRBJ2-1, with D perhaps TRBD1 (6 bases). Germline V gene sequence: CDR1 KGHDR, CDR2 SFDVKD. Between the trimmed V and J ends, which lost 9 bases and 4 bases, there was a span of 24 bases. This CDR3 has 17 residues. This CDR3 is CATPQKDTGHLYNEQFF. CDR3 coding DNA: TGTGCCACCCCCCAAAAGGACACAGGGCACCTTTACAATGAGCAGTTCTTC.

V gene TRBV6-6 combines with J gene TRBJ2-3, with unresolved D. Germline V lookup: CDR1 MNHNY, CDR2 SVGAGI (reference sequence). CDR3 length equals 13 residues. The germline V and J ends were trimmed by 7 bases and 0 bases, with 8 bases remaining between them. The CDR3 DNA reads as TGTGCCAGCACCGAAGTCAGCACAGATACGCAGTATTTT. This translates into CASTEVSTDTQYF.

This clonotype occurred many times. The chain is built from TRBV7-2 and TRBJ2-3; D gene unclear. The CDR3 covers 13 residues. CDR1 and CDR2 (germline): SGHTA, FQGNSA. The V end was cut by 1 base, the J end by 4 bases, with 6 bases between. CDR3 coding DNA: TGTGCCAGCAGCTTAGATAGGGCAGATACGCAGTATTTT. Encoded protein: CASSLDRADTQYF.

Only a few counts were recorded for this clonotype. The CDR3 coding sequence is TGTGCCAGCAGCTCGGGACAGGGTCCCCCCTACGAGCAGTACTTC. Translated: CASSSGQGPPYEQYF. The chain couples TRBV5-4 to TRBJ2-7; 9 bases fit TRBD1. The CDR3 loop spans 15 amino acids. The J segment lost 2 bases and the V segment lost 3 bases, leaving 6 bases of the junction unmatched. Germline values: CDR1 SGHNT, CDR2 YYREEE (reference sequence).

The chain couples TRBV7-6 to TRBJ2-3; 14 positions agree with TRBD2. CDR3 length equals 16 residues. With 5 bases clipped from V and 4 bases from J, the junction kept 5 bases outside the gene matches. Germline CDR1 is SGHVS and CDR2 is FNYEAQ. The CDR3 loop is CASSPTSGGAADTQYF. In DNA form, the CDR3 reads TGTGCCAGCAGCCCGACTAGCGGGGGGGCCGCAGATACGCAGTATTTT.

The genes are TRBV7-2 and TRBJ2-3; 10 nucleotides match TRBD2. The J segment lost 4 bases and the V segment lost 2 bases, leaving 3 bases of the junction unmatched. CDR1 is SGHTA and CDR2 is FQGNSA in the germline V gene. There are 15 residues in the CDR3. The CDR3 here is CASSLSGGAADTQYF. The DNA for the CDR3 is TGTGCCAGCAGCTTAAGCGGGGGGGCGGCAGATACGCAGTATTTT.

This chain links TRBV7-9 with TRBJ1-2; TRBD1 matches 9 bases. The CDR3 totals 16 residues. Looked up from germline, CDR1 is SEHNR and CDR2 is FQNEAQ (reference sequence). After removal of 1 base from V and 2 bases from J, the junction contained 5 bases not matched to a gene. The CDR3 coding sequence is TGTGCCAGCAGCTTAGTTGCGGGGACAGGGAACTATGGCTACACCTTC. This sequence encodes CASSLVAGTGNYGYTF.

V usage is TRBV7-2 and J usage is TRBJ2-7; 10 positions match TRBD2. With 3 bases clipped from V and 5 bases from J, the junction kept 7 bases outside the gene matches. The CDR3 is 15 amino acids. Germline V lookup: CDR1 SGHTA, CDR2 FQGNSA. Here the CDR3 reads CASSFPAGGPHEQYF. CDR3 coding DNA: TGTGCCAGCAGCTTCCCAGCGGGAGGGCCGCACGAGCAGTACTTC.